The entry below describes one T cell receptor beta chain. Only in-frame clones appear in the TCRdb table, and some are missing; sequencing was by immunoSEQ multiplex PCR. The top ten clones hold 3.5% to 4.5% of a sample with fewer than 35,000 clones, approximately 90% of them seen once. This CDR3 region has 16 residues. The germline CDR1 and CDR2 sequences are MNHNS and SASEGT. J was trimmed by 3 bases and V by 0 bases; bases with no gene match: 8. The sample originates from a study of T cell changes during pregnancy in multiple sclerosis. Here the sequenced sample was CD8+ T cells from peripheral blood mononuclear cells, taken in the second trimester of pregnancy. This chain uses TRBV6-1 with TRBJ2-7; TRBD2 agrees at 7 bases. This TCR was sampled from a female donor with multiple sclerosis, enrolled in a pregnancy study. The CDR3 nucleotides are TGTGCCAGCAGTGAAGCGCAGGCTAGCGGTTTCTACGAGCAGTACTTC. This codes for CASSEAQASGFYEQYF.